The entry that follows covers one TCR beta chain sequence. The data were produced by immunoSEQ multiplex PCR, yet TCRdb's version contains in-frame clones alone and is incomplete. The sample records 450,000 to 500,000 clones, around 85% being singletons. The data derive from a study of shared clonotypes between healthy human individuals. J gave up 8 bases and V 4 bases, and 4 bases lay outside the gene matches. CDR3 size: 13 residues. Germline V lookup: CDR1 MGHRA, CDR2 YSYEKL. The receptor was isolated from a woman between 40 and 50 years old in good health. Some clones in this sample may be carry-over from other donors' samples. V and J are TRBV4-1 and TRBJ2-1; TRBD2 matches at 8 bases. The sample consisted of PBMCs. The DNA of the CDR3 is TGCGCCAGCAGCCGCGGACTAGCCGATGAGCAGTTCTTC. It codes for CASSRGLADEQFF.